The clone carrying this T cell receptor beta chain was counted between two and nine times. The data were taken from a study of Ad26.COV2.S vaccination and SARS-CoV-2 variants. The CDR3 length is 15 residues. Trimming removed 6 bases from V and 8 bases from J, with 22 bases in between. Germline-derived CDR1 and CDR2 are SNHLY and FYNNEI. This sample's treatment: 15 to 20 received Ad26.COV2.S at low or high dose, single or two shots; about five received placebo; per-sample allocation not given. The study sampled participants on day 63 after the first vaccine or placebo injection. An Ad26 vector expressing Wuhan-strain SARS-CoV-2 spike served as the vaccine. Clones were sequenced by immunoSEQ multiplex PCR, and TCRdb holds only the in-frame ones, with some missing. The sample lists roughly 460,000 clones, roughly nine tenths seen once, with 1.5% to 2% in the top ten.

The sample in question was peripheral blood, obtained in a trial of Ad26.COV2.S vaccine versus placebo. The clonotype comes from a person aged 18-65 years who received the Ad26.COV2.S COVID-19 vaccine or a placebo. The rearrangement joins TRBV2 to TRBJ1-2, with TRBD1 as a possible D gene (5 bases). The CDR3: CASRKGLGTLGGYTF. Here the CDR3 DNA reads TGTGCCAGCAGAAAGGGTTTGGGGACCCTGGGAGGCTACACCTTC.